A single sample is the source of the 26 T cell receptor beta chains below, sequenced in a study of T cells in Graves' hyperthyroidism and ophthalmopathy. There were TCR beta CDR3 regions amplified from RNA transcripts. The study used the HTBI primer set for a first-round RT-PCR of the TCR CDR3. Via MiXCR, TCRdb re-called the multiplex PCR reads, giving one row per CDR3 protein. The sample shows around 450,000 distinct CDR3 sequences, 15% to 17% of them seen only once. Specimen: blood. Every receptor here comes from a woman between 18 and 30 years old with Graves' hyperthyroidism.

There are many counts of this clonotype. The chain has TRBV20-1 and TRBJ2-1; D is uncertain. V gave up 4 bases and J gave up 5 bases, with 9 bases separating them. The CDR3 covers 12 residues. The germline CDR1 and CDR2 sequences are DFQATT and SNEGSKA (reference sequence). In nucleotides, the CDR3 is TGCAGTGCTATTAGGGTAAACAATGAGCAGTTCTTC. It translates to CSAIRVNNEQFF.

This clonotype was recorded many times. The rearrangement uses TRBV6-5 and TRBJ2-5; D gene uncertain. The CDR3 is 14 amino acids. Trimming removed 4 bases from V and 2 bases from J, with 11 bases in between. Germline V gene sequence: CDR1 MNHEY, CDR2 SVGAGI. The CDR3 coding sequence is TGTGCCAGCAGTTTCTCACAAGGGCAAGAGACCCAGTACTTC. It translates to CASSFSQGQETQYF.

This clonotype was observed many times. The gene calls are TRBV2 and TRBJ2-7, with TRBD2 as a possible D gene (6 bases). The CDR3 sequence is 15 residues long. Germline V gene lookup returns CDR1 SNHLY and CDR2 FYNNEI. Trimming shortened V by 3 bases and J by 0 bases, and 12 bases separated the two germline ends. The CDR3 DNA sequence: TGTGCCAGCAGTGATCCTAGCGACTACTCCTACGAGCAGTACTTC. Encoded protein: CASSDPSDYSYEQYF. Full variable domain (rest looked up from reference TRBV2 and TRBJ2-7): EPEVTQTPSHQVTQMGQEVILRCVPISNHLYFYWYRQILGQKVEFLVSFYNNEISEKSEIFDDQFSVERPDGSNFTLKIRSTKLEDSAMYFCASSDPSDYSYEQYFGPGTRLTVT.

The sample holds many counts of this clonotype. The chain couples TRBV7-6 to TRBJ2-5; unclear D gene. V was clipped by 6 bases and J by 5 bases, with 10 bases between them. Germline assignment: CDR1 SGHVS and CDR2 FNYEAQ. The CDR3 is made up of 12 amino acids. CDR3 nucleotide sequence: TGTGCCAGCAGTTCACTGGGGGAGACCCAGTACTTC. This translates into CASSSLGETQYF. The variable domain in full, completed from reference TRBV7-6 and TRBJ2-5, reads GAGVSQSPRYKVTKRGQDVALRCDPISGHVSLYWYRQALGQGPEFLTYFNYEAQQDKSGLPNDRFSAERPEGSISTLTIQRTEQRDSAMYRCASSSLGETQYFGPGTRLLVL.

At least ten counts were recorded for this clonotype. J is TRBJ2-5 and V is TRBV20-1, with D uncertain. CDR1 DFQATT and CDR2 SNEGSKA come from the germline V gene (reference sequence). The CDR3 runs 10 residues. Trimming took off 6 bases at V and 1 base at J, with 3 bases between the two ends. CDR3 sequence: CSAIQETQYF. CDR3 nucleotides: TGCAGTGCAATCCAAGAGACCCAGTACTTC.

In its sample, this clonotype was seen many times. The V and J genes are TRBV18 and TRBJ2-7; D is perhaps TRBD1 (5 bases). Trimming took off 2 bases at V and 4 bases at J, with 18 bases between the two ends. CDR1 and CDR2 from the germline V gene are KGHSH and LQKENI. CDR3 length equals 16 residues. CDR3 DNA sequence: TGTGCCAGCTCACCATACGACCCTGGGGCTGGTTACGAGCAGTACTTC. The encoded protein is CASSPYDPGAGYEQYF.

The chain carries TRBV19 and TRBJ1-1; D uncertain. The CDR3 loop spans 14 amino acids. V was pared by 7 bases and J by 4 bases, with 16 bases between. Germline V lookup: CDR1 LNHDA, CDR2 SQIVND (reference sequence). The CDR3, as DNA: TGTGCCAGTATGGGCCCCCATTATAGCACTGAAGCTTTCTTT. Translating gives CASMGPHYSTEAFF.

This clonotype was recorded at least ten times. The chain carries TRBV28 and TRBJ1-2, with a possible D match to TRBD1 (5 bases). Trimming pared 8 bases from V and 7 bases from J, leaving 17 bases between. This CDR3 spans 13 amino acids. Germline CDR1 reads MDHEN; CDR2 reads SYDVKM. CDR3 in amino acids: CASGGPRWGGYTF. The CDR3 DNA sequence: TGTGCCAGCGGGGGACCCCGGTGGGGTGGCTACACCTTC.

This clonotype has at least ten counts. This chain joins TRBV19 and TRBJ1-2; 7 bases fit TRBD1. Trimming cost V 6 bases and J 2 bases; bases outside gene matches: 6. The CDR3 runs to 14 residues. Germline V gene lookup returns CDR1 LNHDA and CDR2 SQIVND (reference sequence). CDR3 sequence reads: CASSRDSPNYGYTF. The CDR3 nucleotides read TGTGCCAGTAGCCGGGACAGCCCAAACTATGGCTACACCTTC.

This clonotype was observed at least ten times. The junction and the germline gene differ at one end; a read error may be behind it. CDR3 sequence (DNA): TGTGCTAGCAGCCCGAAGGGGGCAGGGGATACGCAGTATTTT. It yields the protein CASSPKGAGDTQYF. This sequence joins TRBV7-7 and TRBJ2-3, with TRBD1 identical over 7 bases. Germline V CDR1 and CDR2: SSHAT, FNYEAQ (reference sequence). This CDR3 comprises 14 residues. The full variable domain, completed using reference TRBV7-7 and TRBJ2-3, is GAGVSQSPRYKVTKRGQDVTLRCDPISSHATLYWYQQALGQGPEFLTYFNYEAQPDKSGLPSDRFSAERPEGSISTLTIQRTEQRDSAMYRCASSPKGAGDTQYFGPGTRLTVL.

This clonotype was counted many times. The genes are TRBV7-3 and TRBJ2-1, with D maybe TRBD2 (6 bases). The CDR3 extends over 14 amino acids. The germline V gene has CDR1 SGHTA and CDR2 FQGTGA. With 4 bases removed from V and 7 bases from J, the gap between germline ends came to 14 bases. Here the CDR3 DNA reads TGTGCCAGCAGCTCCCGGACTATCCAAAATGAGCAGTTCTTC. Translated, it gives CASSSRTIQNEQFF.

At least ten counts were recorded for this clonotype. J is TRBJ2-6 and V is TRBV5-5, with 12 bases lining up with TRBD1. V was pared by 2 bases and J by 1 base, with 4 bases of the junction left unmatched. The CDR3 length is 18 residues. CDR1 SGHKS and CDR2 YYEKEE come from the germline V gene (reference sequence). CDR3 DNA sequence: TGTGCCAGCAGCTTACTGGGACAGGGGGCTTCTGGGGCCAACGTCCTGACTTTC. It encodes CASSLLGQGASGANVLTF.

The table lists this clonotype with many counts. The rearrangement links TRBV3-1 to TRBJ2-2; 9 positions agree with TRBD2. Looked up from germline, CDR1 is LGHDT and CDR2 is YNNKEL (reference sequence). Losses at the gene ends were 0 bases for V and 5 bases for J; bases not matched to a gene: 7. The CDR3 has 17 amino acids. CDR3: CASSQDPSGGKTGELFF. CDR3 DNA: TGTGCCAGCAGCCAAGACCCGAGCGGGGGGAAGACCGGGGAGCTGTTTTTT.

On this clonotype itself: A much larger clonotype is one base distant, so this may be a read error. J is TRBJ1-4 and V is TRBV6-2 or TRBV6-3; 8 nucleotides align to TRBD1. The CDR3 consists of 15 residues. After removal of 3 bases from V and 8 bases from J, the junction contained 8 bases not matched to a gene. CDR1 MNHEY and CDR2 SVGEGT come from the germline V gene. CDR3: CASSYRTGSREKLFF. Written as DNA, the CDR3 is TGTGCCAGCAGTTATCGGACAGGGAGTAGAGAAAAACTGTTTTTT.

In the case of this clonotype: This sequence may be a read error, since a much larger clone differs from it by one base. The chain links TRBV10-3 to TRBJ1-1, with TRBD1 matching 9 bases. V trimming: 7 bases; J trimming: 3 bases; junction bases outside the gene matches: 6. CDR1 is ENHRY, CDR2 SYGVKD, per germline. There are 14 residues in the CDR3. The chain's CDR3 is CAITSQGADTEAFF. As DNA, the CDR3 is TGTGCCATCACCTCACAGGGGGCGGACACTGAAGCTTTCTTT.

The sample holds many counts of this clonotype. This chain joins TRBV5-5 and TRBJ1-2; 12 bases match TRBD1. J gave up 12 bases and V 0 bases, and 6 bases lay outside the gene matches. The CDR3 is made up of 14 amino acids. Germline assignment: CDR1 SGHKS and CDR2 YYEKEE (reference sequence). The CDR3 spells CASSLDPGTGGHTF. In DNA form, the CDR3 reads TGTGCCAGCAGCTTGGACCCCGGGACAGGGGGCCACACCTTC.

CDR3 sequence reads: CATSEAGPSYQPQHF. CDR3 bases: TGTGCCACCAGTGAGGCAGGGCCATCATATCAGCCCCAGCATTTT. The V and J genes are TRBV24-1 and TRBJ1-5; D is possibly TRBD1 (5 bases). Germline values: CDR1 KGHDR, CDR2 SFDVKD. CDR3 length equals 15 residues. The germline V and J ends were trimmed by 4 bases and 5 bases, with 14 bases remaining between them.

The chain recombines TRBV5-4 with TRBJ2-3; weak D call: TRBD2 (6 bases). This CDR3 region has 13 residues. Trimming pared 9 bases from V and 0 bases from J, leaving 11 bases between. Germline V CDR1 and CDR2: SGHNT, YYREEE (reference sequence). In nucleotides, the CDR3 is TGTGCCACCCCCGCGGGGAGCACAGATACGCAGTATTTT. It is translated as CATPAGSTDTQYF.

This chain's CDR3 is CASSPNRAGTNQPQHF. In DNA form, the CDR3 reads TGTGCCAGCAGCCCTAATAGGGCAGGGACCAATCAGCCCCAGCATTTT. This chain connects TRBV25-1 to TRBJ1-5, with a tentative D call TRBD1 (5 bases). Germline CDR1 MGHDK, CDR2 SYGVNS. V gave up 6 bases and J gave up 3 bases, with 18 bases separating them. This CDR3 is 16 amino acids long.

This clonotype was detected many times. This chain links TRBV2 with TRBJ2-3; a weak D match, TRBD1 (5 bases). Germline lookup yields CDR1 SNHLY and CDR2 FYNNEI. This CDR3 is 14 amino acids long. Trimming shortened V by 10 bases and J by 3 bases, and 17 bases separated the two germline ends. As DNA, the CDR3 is TGTGCCACCAGGGCTGGGATCGGGACAGATACGCAGTATTTT. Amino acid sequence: CATRAGIGTDTQYF.

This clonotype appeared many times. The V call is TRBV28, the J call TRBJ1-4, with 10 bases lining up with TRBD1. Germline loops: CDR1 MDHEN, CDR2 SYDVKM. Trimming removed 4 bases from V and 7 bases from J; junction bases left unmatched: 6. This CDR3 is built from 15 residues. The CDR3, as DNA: TGTGCCAGCAGTTCTCAGGGACAGGGGTCTGAAAAACTGTTTTTT. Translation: CASSSQGQGSEKLFF. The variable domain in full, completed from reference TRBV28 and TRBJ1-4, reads DVKVTQSSRYLVKRTGEKVFLECVQDMDHENMFWYRQDPGLGLRLIYFSYDVKMKEKGDIPEGYSVSREKKERFSLILESASTNQTSMYLCASSSQGQGSEKLFFGSGTQLSVL.

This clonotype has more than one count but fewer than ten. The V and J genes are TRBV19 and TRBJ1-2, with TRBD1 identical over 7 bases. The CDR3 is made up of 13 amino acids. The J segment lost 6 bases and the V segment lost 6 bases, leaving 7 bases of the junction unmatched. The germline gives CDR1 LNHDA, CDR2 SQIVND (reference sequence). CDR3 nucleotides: TGTGCCAGTAGGACAGGGATTTGGGATGGCTACACCTTC. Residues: CASRTGIWDGYTF.

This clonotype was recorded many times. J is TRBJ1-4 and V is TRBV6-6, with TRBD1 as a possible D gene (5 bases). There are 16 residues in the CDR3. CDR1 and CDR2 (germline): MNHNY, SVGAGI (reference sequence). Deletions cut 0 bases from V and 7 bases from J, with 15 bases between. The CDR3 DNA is TGTGCCAGCAGTTACTCGTTGTGGCCGGGGGGTGAAAAACTGTTTTTT. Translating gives CASSYSLWPGGEKLFF.

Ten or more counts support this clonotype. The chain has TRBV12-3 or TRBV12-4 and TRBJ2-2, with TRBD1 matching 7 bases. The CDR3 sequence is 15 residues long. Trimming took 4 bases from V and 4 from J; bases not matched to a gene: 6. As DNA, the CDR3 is TGTGCCAGCAGTTCCTACGGGACAGCCACCGGGGAGCTGTTTTTT. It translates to CASSSYGTATGELFF.

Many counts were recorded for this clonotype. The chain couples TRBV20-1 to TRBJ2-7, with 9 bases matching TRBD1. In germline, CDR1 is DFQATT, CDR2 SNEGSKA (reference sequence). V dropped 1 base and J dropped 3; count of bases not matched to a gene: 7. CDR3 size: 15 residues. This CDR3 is CSARGDDRGIYEQYF. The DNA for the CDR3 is TGCAGTGCTAGAGGGGATGACAGGGGGATCTACGAGCAGTACTTC.

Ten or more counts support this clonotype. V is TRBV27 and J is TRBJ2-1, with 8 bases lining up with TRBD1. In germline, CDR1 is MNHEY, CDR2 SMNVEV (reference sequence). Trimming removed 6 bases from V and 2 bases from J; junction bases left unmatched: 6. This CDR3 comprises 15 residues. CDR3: CASRTRTGPYNEQFF. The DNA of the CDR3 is TGTGCCAGCAGAACGAGGACAGGGCCCTACAATGAGCAGTTCTTC.